Listed below are T cell receptor beta chains from one sample, sequenced in a study of cytomegalovirus exposure and HLA in healthy donors. Assay: immunoSEQ multiplex PCR; the TCRdb copy retains only in-frame clones and omits some. The sample has some 200,000 clones, and its top ten clones hold 0.74%. Sequencing input: PBMCs. The receptors stem from a boy aged 5 to 17 in good health and CMV-seronegative. The CDR3 runs from the conserved cysteine through the conserved F or W. D genes are given only for firm matches.

j_gene: TRBJ1-6; d_gene: -; v_gene: TRBV21-1; CDR3aa: CASTLIGQVSSPLHF; CDR3nt: TGTGCCAGCACCCTAATAGGACAGGTTAGTTCACCCCTCCACTTT
j_gene: TRBJ1-2; d_gene: TRBD1; v_gene: TRBV6-5; CDR3aa: CASRQHGDRFYGYTF; CDR3nt: TGTGCCAGCAGGCAACATGGGGACAGGTTCTATGGCTACACCTTC
j_gene: TRBJ2-2; d_gene: TRBD1; v_gene: TRBV7-3; CDR3aa: CASSLRQGHTGELFF; CDR3nt: TGTGCCAGCAGCTTAAGACAGGGGCACACCGGGGAGCTGTTTTTT
j_gene: TRBJ2-5; d_gene: -; v_gene: TRBV9; CDR3aa: CASSPSQQYSQETQYF; CDR3nt: TGTGCCAGCAGCCCGTCCCAACAGTACTCGCAAGAGACCCAGTACTTC
j_gene: TRBJ2-2; d_gene: TRBD2; v_gene: TRBV6-1; CDR3aa: CASTAGGLRELFF; CDR3nt: TGTGCCAGCACGGCGGGGGGGCTGAGGGAGCTGTTTTTT
j_gene: TRBJ1-2; d_gene: -; v_gene: TRBV12-5; CDR3aa: CASGLRAGGVYGYTF; CDR3nt: TGTGCTAGTGGTTTGCGAGCCGGGGGTGTCTATGGCTACACCTTC
j_gene: TRBJ2-7; d_gene: TRBD1; v_gene: TRBV14; CDR3aa: CASSQATTGQEQEEQYF; CDR3nt: TGTGCCAGCAGCCAAGCGACCACGGGACAGGAGCAGGAAGAGCAGTACTTC
j_gene: TRBJ2-2; d_gene: -; v_gene: TRBV5-6; CDR3aa: CASRSSGTTNTGELFF; CDR3nt: TGTGCCAGCAGGTCCTCCGGGACAACGAACACCGGGGAGCTGTTTTTT
j_gene: TRBJ2-1; d_gene: TRBD1; v_gene: TRBV7-9; CDR3aa: CASSFLAGTGLVNEQFF; CDR3nt: TGTGCCAGCAGCTTCCTAGCCGGGACAGGGCTGGTCAATGAGCAGTTCTTC
j_gene: TRBJ2-5; d_gene: -; v_gene: TRBV7-8; CDR3aa: CASSLVPGRETQYF; CDR3nt: TGTGCCAGCAGCTTAGTCCCAGGGAGGGAGACCCAGTACTTC
j_gene: TRBJ1-4; d_gene: -; v_gene: TRBV15; CDR3aa: CATSFRATNEKLFF; CDR3nt: TGTGCCACCAGCTTCCGAGCAACTAATGAAAAACTGTTTTTT
j_gene: TRBJ2-7; d_gene: -; v_gene: TRBV14; CDR3aa: CASSQGIEISYEQYF; CDR3nt: TGTGCCAGCAGCCAAGGAATTGAGATCTCCTACGAGCAGTACTTC
j_gene: TRBJ2-6; d_gene: TRBD2; v_gene: TRBV28; CDR3aa: CASGLAGDSGANVLTF; CDR3nt: TGTGCCAGCGGACTAGCGGGGGACTCTGGGGCCAACGTCCTGACTTTC
j_gene: TRBJ1-5; d_gene: -; v_gene: TRBV6-6; CDR3aa: CASSPPEGGNQPQHF; CDR3nt: TGTGCCAGCAGCCCTCCGGAAGGGGGAAATCAGCCCCAGCATTTT
j_gene: TRBJ1-2; d_gene: TRBD1; v_gene: TRBV6-5; CDR3aa: CASRKTGQGIYGYTF; CDR3nt: TGTGCCAGCAGAAAAACAGGACAGGGGATCTATGGCTACACCTTC
j_gene: TRBJ1-1; d_gene: TRBD1; v_gene: TRBV18; CDR3aa: CASSPPIRGPTEAFF; CDR3nt: TGTGCCAGCTCACCACCCATCAGGGGGCCCACTGAAGCTTTCTTT